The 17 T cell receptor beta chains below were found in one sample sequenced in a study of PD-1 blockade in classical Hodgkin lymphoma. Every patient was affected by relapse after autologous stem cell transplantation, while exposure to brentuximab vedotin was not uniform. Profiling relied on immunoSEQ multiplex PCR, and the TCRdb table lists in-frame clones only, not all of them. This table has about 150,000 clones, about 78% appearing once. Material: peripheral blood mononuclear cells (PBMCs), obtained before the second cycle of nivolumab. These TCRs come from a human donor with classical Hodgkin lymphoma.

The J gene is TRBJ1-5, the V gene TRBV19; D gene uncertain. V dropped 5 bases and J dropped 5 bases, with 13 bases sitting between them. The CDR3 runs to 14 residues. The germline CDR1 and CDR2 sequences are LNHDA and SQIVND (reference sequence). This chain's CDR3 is CASSVTKKYQPQHF. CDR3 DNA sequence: TGTGCCAGTAGTGTCACTAAAAAGTATCAGCCCCAGCATTTT.

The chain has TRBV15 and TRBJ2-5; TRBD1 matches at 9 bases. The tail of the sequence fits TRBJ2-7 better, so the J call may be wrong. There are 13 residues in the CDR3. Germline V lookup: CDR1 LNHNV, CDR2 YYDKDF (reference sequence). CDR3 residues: CATSPTGGYEQYF. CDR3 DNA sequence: TGTGCCACCAGCCCGACAGGGGGGTACGAGCAGTACTTC.

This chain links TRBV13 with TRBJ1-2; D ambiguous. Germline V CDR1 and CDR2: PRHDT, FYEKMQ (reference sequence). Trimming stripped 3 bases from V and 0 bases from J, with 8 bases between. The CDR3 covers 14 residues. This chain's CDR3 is CASSLAVANYGYTF. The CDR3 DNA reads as TGTGCCAGCAGCTTGGCAGTAGCTAACTATGGCTACACCTTC.

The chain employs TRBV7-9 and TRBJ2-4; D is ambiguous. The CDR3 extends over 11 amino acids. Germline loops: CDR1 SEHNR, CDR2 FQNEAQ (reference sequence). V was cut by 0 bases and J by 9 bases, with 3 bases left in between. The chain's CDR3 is CASSLATIQYF. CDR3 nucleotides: TGTGCCAGCAGCTTAGCTACCATTCAGTACTTC.

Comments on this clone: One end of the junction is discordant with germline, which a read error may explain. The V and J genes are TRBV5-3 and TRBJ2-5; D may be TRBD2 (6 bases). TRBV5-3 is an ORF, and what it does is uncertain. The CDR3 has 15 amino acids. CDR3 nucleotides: TGTGCCAGCAGCTTGGGTAGCGGAGTTCAAGAGACCCAGTACTTC. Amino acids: CASSLGSGVQETQYF.

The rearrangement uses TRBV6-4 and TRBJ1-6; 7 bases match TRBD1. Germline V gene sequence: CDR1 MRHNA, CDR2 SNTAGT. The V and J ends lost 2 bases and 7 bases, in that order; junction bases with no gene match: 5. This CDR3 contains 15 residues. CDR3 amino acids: CASSDGTVTNSPLHF. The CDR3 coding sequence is TGTGCCAGCAGTGACGGGACAGTAACAAATTCACCCCTCCACTTT.

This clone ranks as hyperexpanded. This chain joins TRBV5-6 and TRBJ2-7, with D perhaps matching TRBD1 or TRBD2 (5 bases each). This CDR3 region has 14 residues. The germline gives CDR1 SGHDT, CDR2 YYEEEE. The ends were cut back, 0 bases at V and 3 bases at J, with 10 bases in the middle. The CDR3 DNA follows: TGTGCCAGCAGCTTGGTGGGACGGCACTACGAGCAGTACTTC. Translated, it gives CASSLVGRHYEQYF. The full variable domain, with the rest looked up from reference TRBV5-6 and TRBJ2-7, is DAGVTQSPTHLIKTRGQQVTLRCSPKSGHDTVSWYQQALGQGPQFIFQYYEEEERQRGNFPDRFSGHQFPNYSSELNVNALLLGDSALYLCASSLVGRHYEQYFGPGTRLTVT.

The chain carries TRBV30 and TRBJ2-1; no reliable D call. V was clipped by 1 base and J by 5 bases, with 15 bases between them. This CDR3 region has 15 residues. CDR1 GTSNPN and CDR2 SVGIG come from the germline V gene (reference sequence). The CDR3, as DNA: TGTGCCTGGAGTGGTCTTGCGGATTGGGACAATGAGCAGTTCTTC. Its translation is CAWSGLADWDNEQFF.

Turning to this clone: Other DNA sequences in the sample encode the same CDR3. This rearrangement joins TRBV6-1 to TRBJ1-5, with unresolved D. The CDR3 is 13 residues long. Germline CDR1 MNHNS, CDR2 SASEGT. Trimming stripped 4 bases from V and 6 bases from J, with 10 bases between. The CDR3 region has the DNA TGTGCCAGCAGTGGAGAGCGGCGTCAGCCCCAGCATTTT. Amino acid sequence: CASSGERRQPQHF.

CDR3 bases: TGTGCCAGCCGTGACAGCAGGAGAAACTATGGCTACACCTTC. Its protein is CASRDSRRNYGYTF. J is TRBJ1-2 and V is TRBV28, with TRBD1 as a possible D gene (5 bases). Germline loops: CDR1 MDHEN, CDR2 SYDVKM. V lost 8 bases and J lost 2, with 15 bases in between. This CDR3 comprises 14 residues.

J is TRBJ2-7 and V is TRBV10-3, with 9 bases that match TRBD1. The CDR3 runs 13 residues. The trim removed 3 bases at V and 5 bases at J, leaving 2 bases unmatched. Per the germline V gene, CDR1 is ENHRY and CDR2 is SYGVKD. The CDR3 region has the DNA TGTGCCATCAGTGAATGGGACAGGGACGAGCAGTACTTC. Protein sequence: CAISEWDRDEQYF.

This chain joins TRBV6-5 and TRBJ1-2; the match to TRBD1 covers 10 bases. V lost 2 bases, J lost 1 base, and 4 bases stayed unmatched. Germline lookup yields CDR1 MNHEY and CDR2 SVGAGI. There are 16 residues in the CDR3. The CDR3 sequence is CASSYLGTGDNYGYTF. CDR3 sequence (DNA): TGTGCCAGCAGTTACCTAGGGACAGGGGATAACTATGGCTACACCTTC.

CDR3 sequence (DNA): TGTGCCAGCAGTGAATTTTCCGGGAACACTGAAGCTTTCTTT. Protein sequence: CASSEFSGNTEAFF. This chain joins TRBV6-1 and TRBJ1-1, with D hard to call. Trimming pared 2 bases from V and 1 base from J, leaving 8 bases between. CDR1 and CDR2 (germline): MNHNS, SASEGT. The CDR3 runs to 14 residues.

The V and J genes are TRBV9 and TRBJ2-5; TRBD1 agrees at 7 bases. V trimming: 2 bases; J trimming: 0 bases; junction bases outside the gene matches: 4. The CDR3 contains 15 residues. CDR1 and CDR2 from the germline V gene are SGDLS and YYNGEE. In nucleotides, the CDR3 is TGTGCCAGCAGCGTCCGACAGGGTTACCAAGAGACCCAGTACTTC. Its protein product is CASSVRQGYQETQYF. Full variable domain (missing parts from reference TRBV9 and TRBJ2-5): DSGVTQTPKHLITATGQRVTLRCSPRSGDLSVYWYQQSLDQGLQFLIQYYNGEERAKGNILERFSAQQFPDLHSELNLSSLELGDSALYFCASSVRQGYQETQYFGPGTRLLVL.

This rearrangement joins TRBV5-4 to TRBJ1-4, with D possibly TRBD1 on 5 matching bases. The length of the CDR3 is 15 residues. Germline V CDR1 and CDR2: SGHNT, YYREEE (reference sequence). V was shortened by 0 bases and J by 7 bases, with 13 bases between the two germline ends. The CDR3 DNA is TGTGCCAGCAGCTTGGGAGGGACCGGGGGTGAAAAACTGTTTTTT. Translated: CASSLGGTGGEKLFF.

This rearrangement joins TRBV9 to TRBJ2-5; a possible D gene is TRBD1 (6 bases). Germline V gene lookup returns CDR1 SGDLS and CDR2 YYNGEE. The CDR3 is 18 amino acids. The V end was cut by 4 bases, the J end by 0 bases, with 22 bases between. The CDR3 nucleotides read TGTGCCAGCAGCTCCCTTCCACAGGGCCTAAAGTACCAAGAGACCCAGTACTTC. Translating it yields CASSSLPQGLKYQETQYF.

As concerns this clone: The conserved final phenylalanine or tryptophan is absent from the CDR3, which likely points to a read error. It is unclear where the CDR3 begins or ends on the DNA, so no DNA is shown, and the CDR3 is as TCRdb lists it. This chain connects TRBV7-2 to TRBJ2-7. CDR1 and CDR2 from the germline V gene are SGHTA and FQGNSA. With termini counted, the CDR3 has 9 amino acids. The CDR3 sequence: CASSFRPVL.